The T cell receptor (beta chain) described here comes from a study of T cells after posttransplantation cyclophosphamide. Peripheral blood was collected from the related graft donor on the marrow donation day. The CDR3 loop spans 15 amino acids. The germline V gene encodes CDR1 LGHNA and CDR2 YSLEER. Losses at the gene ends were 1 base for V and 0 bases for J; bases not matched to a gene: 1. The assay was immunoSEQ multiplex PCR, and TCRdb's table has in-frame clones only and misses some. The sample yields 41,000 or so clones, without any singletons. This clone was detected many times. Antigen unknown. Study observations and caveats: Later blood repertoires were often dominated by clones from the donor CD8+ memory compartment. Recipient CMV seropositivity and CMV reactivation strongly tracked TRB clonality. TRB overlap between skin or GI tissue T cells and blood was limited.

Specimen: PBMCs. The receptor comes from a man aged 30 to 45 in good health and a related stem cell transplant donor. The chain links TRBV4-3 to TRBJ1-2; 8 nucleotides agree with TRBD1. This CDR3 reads CASSQVDRANYGYTF. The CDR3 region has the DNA TGCGCCAGCAGCCAAGTGGACAGGGCTAACTATGGCTACACCTTC.